The rows below give T cell receptor beta chains drawn from one sample of a study of radiation and T cells in renal cell carcinoma. Clones were sequenced by immunoSEQ multiplex PCR, and TCRdb holds only the in-frame ones, with some missing. In the table there are thousands of clones, approximately 60% of which are singletons. The sample consisted of tumor tissue, taken from a patient whose treatment was nephrectomy without radiotherapy. The receptors here all came from a man between 60 and 75 years old with renal cell carcinoma. CDR3s leave out the opening cysteine and the closing phenylalanine or tryptophan.

v_gene: TRBV7-2
CDR3aa: ASSLGRAMNTQY

v_gene: TRBV5-1
CDR3aa: ASAVRQGLYGYT

v_gene: TRBV5-6
CDR3aa: ASSLEGGAGGPGETQY

v_gene: TRBV2
CDR3aa: ASSTGVGANVLT

v_gene: TRBV10-3
CDR3aa: ATRDRVNTEAF

v_gene: TRBV18
CDR3aa: ATTGNRNQPQH

v_gene: TRBV2
CDR3aa: ASSQRRGAPYNEQF

v_gene: TRBV21-1
CDR3aa: ASSKGEGCPYNSPLH

v_gene: TRBV11-2
CDR3aa: ASSLDRLGWETQY

v_gene: TRBV7-2
CDR3aa: ASSWMSGTYEQY

v_gene: TRBV7-2
CDR3aa: ASSAGPGGEKLF

v_gene: TRBV7-9
CDR3aa: ASSSRGPETQY

v_gene: TRBV2
CDR3aa: ASSEESEGVRRYEQY

v_gene: TRBV30
CDR3aa: AWSTGGGSYGYT

v_gene: TRBV11-1
CDR3aa: ASSYRQGLGEQY

v_gene: TRBV11-3
CDR3aa: ASSAGTSGTDTQY

v_gene: TRBV19
CDR3aa: ASSSGVGTEAF

v_gene: TRBV11-1
CDR3aa: ASGPLAGAYEQY